This T cell receptor beta chain is drawn from a study of PD-1 blockade in classical Hodgkin lymphoma. A few counts support this clone. Germline-derived CDR1 and CDR2 are SGHVS and FNYEAQ. The CDR3 contains 11 residues. Trimming pared 5 bases from V and 3 bases from J, leaving 5 bases between. All patients experienced relapse after autologous stem cell transplantation, and brentuximab vedotin exposure was variable. TCRdb's copy holds only in-frame clones and misses some; the assay was immunoSEQ multiplex PCR. Here the sample spans 40,000 to 65,000 clones, approximately 84% being singletons. The chain recombines TRBV7-6 with TRBJ2-7, with D unresolved. The sequencing here drew on peripheral blood mononuclear cells (PBMCs), taken at baseline. The source of this sequence is a human donor with classical Hodgkin lymphoma. The CDR3 protein is CASSPGYEQYF. The CDR3 DNA follows: TGTGCCAGCAGCCCGGGCTACGAGCAGTACTTC.